This TCR beta chain was sequenced in a study of beta chain features in type 1 diabetes (dated by TCRdb to 2017 to 2018). With respect to the entire study: Mean age, gender distribution, total cell number and subset yield were not different between patients and healthy donors. Across all samples, some 100,000,000 sorted cells were examined, and cell number per subset correlated strongly with RNA yield. In the study, recently diagnosed type 1 diabetes patients and matched healthy donors were compared on the TCRB repertoires of their sorted circulating CD4+ T cell subsets. Regulatory and stem cell-like memory subsets were isolated from only 8 patients and about 8 healthy donors, whereas naive and central memory subsets came from all 28 donors. The study at large found these results: Because small numbers of individuals were included in the HLA sub-analyses, any influence of HLA type on TCRB rearrangement was left unresolved. Because cDNA was sequenced instead of genomic DNA, activated cells with high expression could be over-represented, although the groups did not differ in activation or CD3 levels. PCR might favor shorter templates, but patient and control samples were amplified and corrected together, so any skew would affect both groups equally. In all four CD4+ subsets, TCRB CDR3 length was moderately but significantly shorter in type 1 diabetes patients. Fewer insertions and more nucleotide deletions at VDJ recombination sites were observed in patients with type 1 diabetes, implying thymic rearrangement abnormalities. Naive, central memory and regulatory TCRB repertoires appeared to be more similar among patients than among healthy donors.

Of note for this clone: The target of this receptor is not known. Base qualities are missing; no much larger clone stands one base away.

Each donor gave one peripheral blood draw, about 110 mL on average, collected into heparinised tubes. Naive, central memory, regulatory and stem cell-like memory CD4+ T cells were sorted on a BD FACSAria II using a panel including CD45RO, CCR7, CD25, CD127, CD95 and CD27. All sorted populations exceeded 95% purity. PBMCs were isolated immediately by Lymphoprep density gradient centrifugation and stained directly without culture. So that batch effects would be minimized, each experiment stained and sorted samples in pairs, pairing one healthy donor with one patient. The CDR3 sequence holds 15 residues, the cysteine and phenylalanine included. Kept here is only the CDR3 DNA, which spans 45 bases and is read in frame from base 1. The germline V gene sets CDR1 to SGHDT and CDR2 to YYEEEE. V sheds 4 bases and J sheds 2 bases, leaving 13 bases between their ends. The entire amount of isolated RNA was reverse transcribed using the High Capacity cDNA Reverse Transcription Kit, so the sequenced TCRB transcripts were expressed ones. Naive, central memory and regulatory T cell samples underwent deep immunoSEQ sequencing, averaging about 3.57 million total reads per sample. Sorted cells were lysed in RLT buffer, and RNA was extracted using DNase-treated RNeasy Micro or Mini kits according to cell number. Each cell subset was processed on its own to prevent cross-contamination, while patient and healthy donor samples were processed together. The immunoSEQ multiplex PCR was used to amplify TCRB sequences from cDNA, generating 87-bp fragments that spanned the CDR3 region. Sequencing of the amplicons was performed on the Illumina HiSeq platform. As for the original processing: Synthetic template baselines were used to correct PCR bias computationally, reads within Hamming distance 2 were collapsed, and singletons that could not be merged were discarded. Reads were aligned to IMGT to assign V, D and J genes, CDR3 length, and insertions or deletions at six rearrangement sites. Within each subset, clonotype counts were normalized to sorted cell number, and only after that were true diversity and Gini coefficients computed with the tcR R package. The overlap coefficient, calculated on TCRB nucleotide sequences, was used to measure repertoire sharing. Out-of-frame TCRB sequences from naive cells were analyzed as a proxy for the pre-selection repertoire. As stored in TCRdb, this immuneACCESS dataset retains in-frame rearrangements with V and J assigned. A fraction of the clones does not appear; measured against another copy, unresolved V genes explain less than half of the discrepancy, and the remainder lacks a known reason. For V, J and clone size, that table is used; D and trimming come from the DNA. Recorded for this sample are around 400,000 clones; 10% to 15% of them occurred a single time. The leading ten clones occupy about 0.017% of the sample.

The sample taken for sequencing was naive CD4+ T cells from blood. In the paper's terms, the cell subset or site label means: true naive CD4+ T cells. The TCR was taken from a man aged 18 to 30 in good health. The V gene is TRBV5-6 and the J gene is TRBJ2-1; the D gene is perhaps TRBD1, on 6 matching bases. The CDR3 sequence is CASSDTGMAYNEQFF. Read as DNA, the sequence is TGTGCCAGCAGCGATACAGGGATGGCCTACAATGAGCAGTTCTTC.